This T cell receptor beta chain was profiled in a study of T cells in localized non-small cell lung cancer. General study findings and limits: Multi-region tumor sequencing was not done, so intratumor heterogeneity could not be excluded. Greater blood T cell density accompanied longer overall survival. Tumor trailed uninvolved adjacent lung in T cell clonality, which peaked there. Among the top 100 tumor clones, a median approximately 60 appeared in adjacent lung.

As regards this clone: The antigen remains unidentified.

The V gene lost 4 bases and the J gene lost 7 bases, with 16 bases spanning the gap. The CDR3 runs 15 residues. Germline CDR1 reads MNHEY; CDR2 reads SMNVEV (reference sequence). TCRdb keeps only in-frame clones here, not all; method: immunoSEQ multiplex PCR. The sample has 30,000 to 45,000 clones, 80% to 90% seen once. The chain recombines TRBV27 with TRBJ2-2; D is perhaps TRBD2 (5 bases). This clonotype originated in a woman aged 35 to 69 with stage I lung adenocarcinoma. The sequences come from peripheral blood, collected before any cancer treatment. This CDR3 is CASSSNAWAGGELFF. CDR3 DNA sequence: TGTGCCAGCAGTTCAAACGCGTGGGCGGGCGGGGAGCTGTTTTTT.